This passage covers 22 T cell receptor beta chains from one sample sequenced in a study of PD-1 blockade in classical Hodgkin lymphoma. Noted time point: cycle 4 day 1 (C4D1), after 6 weeks of nivolumab. Relapse was seen in all patients after autologous stem cell transplantation, and brentuximab vedotin exposure was variable. The protocol was immunoSEQ multiplex PCR, while the TCRdb copy is restricted to in-frame clones and leaves out a portion. The sample holds around 92,000 clones, 83% seen once. This material consisted of peripheral blood mononuclear cells (PBMCs), taken before the fourth cycle of nivolumab. These TCRs come from a human donor with classical Hodgkin lymphoma.

The V and J genes are TRBV19 and TRBJ1-1, with unresolved D. The CDR3 totals 13 residues. In germline, CDR1 is LNHDA, CDR2 SQIVND (reference sequence). V dropped 4 bases and J dropped 2 bases, with 8 bases sitting between them. The chain's CDR3 is CASSTEFNTEAFF. Here the CDR3 DNA reads TGTGCCAGTAGTACAGAGTTTAACACTGAAGCTTTCTTT.

This clone showed up just a few times. This rearrangement joins TRBV15 to TRBJ2-7; 8 bases line up with TRBD2. The CDR3 has 17 amino acids. From germline, CDR1 is LNHNV and CDR2 YYDKDF (reference sequence). V lost 0 bases, J lost 2 bases, and 9 bases stayed unmatched. The chain's CDR3 is CATSRDTLSGAAYEQYF. The CDR3 DNA reads as TGTGCCACCAGCAGAGATACCCTTAGCGGGGCAGCCTACGAGCAGTACTTC.

This clone was counted a single time. This rearrangement joins TRBV29-1 to TRBJ2-3; D is unclear. The CDR3 is 14 residues long. The germline V gene has CDR1 SQVTM and CDR2 ANQGSEA. V lost 3 bases and J lost 2, with 12 bases in between. In nucleotides, the CDR3 is TGCAGCGTTGATGTAGGTTCTGCCACAGATACGCAGTATTTT. It encodes CSVDVGSATDTQYF.

This chain connects TRBV19 to TRBJ2-7, with 7 bases lining up with TRBD2. The CDR3 is 12 residues long. Trimming took 5 bases from V and 2 from J; bases not matched to a gene: 0. Germline CDR1 reads LNHDA; CDR2 reads SQIVND (reference sequence). This CDR3 is CASSGGAYEQYF. CDR3 in DNA: TGTGCCAGTAGTGGGGGGGCCTACGAGCAGTACTTC.

The chain is built from TRBV5-4 and TRBJ2-1, with D perhaps matching TRBD1 or TRBD2 (6 bases each). In germline, CDR1 is SGHNT, CDR2 YYREEE (reference sequence). The V end lost 1 base, the J end lost 4 bases, and 9 bases lay between the germline ends. CDR3 length: 14 residues. The CDR3 nucleotides read TGTGCCAGCAGCTTGAGGGGGGAGTACAATGAGCAGTTCTTC. It translates to CASSLRGEYNEQFF.

This chain uses TRBV5-1 with TRBJ2-7; D gene uncertain. V lost 0 bases and J lost 3, with 10 bases in between. CDR1 is SGHRS, CDR2 YFSETQ, per germline. This CDR3 has 14 amino acids. In DNA, the CDR3 is TGCGCCAGCAGCTTGGGGCCAGAAGACTACGAGCAGTACTTC. Protein: CASSLGPEDYEQYF.

V and J are TRBV6-5 and TRBJ1-5; TRBD1 matches at 9 bases. V lost 8 bases, J lost 1 base, and 6 bases stayed unmatched. The CDR3 extends over 15 amino acids. Germline CDR1 MNHEY, CDR2 SVGAGI. The CDR3 DNA reads TGTGCCAGCCGGACAGGGGTGTCCAGCAATCAGCCCCAGCATTTT. It translates to CASRTGVSSNQPQHF.

In nucleotides, the CDR3 is TGTGCCATCAGTGGGGGGACAGGGGGCAGCGAGCAGTACTTC. It specifies CAISGGTGGSEQYF. V usage is TRBV10-3 and J usage is TRBJ2-7; TRBD1 matches at 12 bases. In germline, CDR1 is ENHRY, CDR2 SYGVKD. The CDR3 runs 14 residues. V lost 4 bases and J lost 6; bases outside the gene matches: 4.

A single count supports this clone. The J gene is TRBJ2-3, the V gene TRBV6-6; no firm D call. The CDR3 has 13 amino acids. Per the germline V gene, CDR1 is MNHNY and CDR2 is SVGAGI (reference sequence). V shed 2 bases and J shed 8 bases, with 11 bases lying between them. The DNA for the CDR3 is TGTGCCAGCAGTTACGAGAGCCGCATTACGCAGTATTTT. Encoded protein: CASSYESRITQYF.

This chain links TRBV5-1 with TRBJ1-1; a possible D gene is TRBD1 (5 bases). Trimming took 0 bases from V and 8 from J, leaving 17 bases between them. Germline loops: CDR1 SGHRS, CDR2 YFSETQ. The CDR3 length is 15 residues. The CDR3 DNA reads TGCGCCAGCAGCTTGGACCCGGGGGGTAAGGTGGAAGCTTTCTTT. Residues: CASSLDPGGKVEAFF. Supplemented by reference TRBV5-1 and TRBJ1-1, the full variable domain reads KAGVTQTPRYLIKTRGQQVTLSCSPISGHRSVSWYQQTPGQGLQFLFEYFSETQRNKGNFPGRFSGRQFSNSRSEMNVSTLELGDSALYLCASSLDPGGKVEAFFGQGTRLTVV.

The chain joins TRBV7-9 to TRBJ1-2; D not certain. Trimming removed 6 bases at V and 0 bases at J, with 5 bases between. CDR1 and CDR2 from the germline V gene are SEHNR and FQNEAQ (reference sequence). The CDR3 runs to 12 residues. DNA of the CDR3: TGTGCCAGCAGTCCCTCTAACTATGGCTACACCTTC. Translating it yields CASSPSNYGYTF.

In its sample, this clone was seen once. The chain uses TRBV5-6 and TRBJ2-1; 7 bases match TRBD2. There are 15 residues in the CDR3. CDR1 is SGHDT, CDR2 YYEEEE, per germline. V shed 4 bases, J shed 8 bases, and the junction held 12 bases outside the gene matches. As DNA, the CDR3 is TGTGCCAGCAGCCCAGCGGGGCGGGGGACGGATGAGCAGTTCTTC. This sequence encodes CASSPAGRGTDEQFF.

The CDR3 loop is CASSRERAGVPTSTDTQYF. The CDR3 region has the DNA TGTGCCAGCAGCCGGGAGAGGGCCGGGGTCCCGACTAGCACAGATACGCAGTATTTT. This chain connects TRBV27 to TRBJ2-3, with D perhaps matching TRBD2 (6 bases). V lost 6 bases and J 0 bases, leaving 25 bases between the germline ends. Germline V CDR1 and CDR2: MNHEY, SMNVEV (reference sequence). This CDR3 region has 19 residues.

This clone was observed a few times. V usage is TRBV13 and J usage is TRBJ1-1; unclear D gene. The CDR3 totals 13 residues. Trimming took off 4 bases at V and 9 bases at J, with 15 bases between the two ends. Germline V CDR1 and CDR2: PRHDT, FYEKMQ (reference sequence). This CDR3 reads CASSSGPMSQAFF. The DNA for the CDR3 is TGTGCCAGCAGCTCCGGACCCATGAGCCAAGCTTTCTTT.

The rearrangement links TRBV30 to TRBJ2-3, with D perhaps matching TRBD1 (5 bases). CDR1 and CDR2 (germline): GTSNPN, SVGIG (reference sequence). V was clipped by 1 base and J by 9 bases, with 14 bases between them. This CDR3 region has 13 residues. CDR3 sequence reads: CAWSALVPGTQYF. CDR3 bases: TGTGCCTGGAGTGCCCTAGTCCCAGGGACGCAGTATTTT.

The chain is built from TRBV10-1 and TRBJ2-2, with TRBD2 matching over 7 bases. The V gene end was trimmed by 4 bases and the J gene end by 6 bases; junction bases not matched to a gene: 2. The CDR3 is 13 residues long. Germline assignment: CDR1 WNHNN and CDR2 SYGVQD (reference sequence). The chain's CDR3 is CASSGLAPGELFF. CDR3 DNA: TGCGCCAGCAGTGGACTAGCCCCCGGGGAGCTGTTTTTT.

The chain is built from TRBV29-1 and TRBJ1-1; 8 nucleotides match TRBD1. Germline V gene sequence: CDR1 SQVTM, CDR2 ANQGSEA. This CDR3 is built from 12 residues. The junction had 2 bases not matched to a gene; V was cut back by 7 bases and J by 1 base. CDR3 bases: TGCAGCGGAGGGACAGGGAACACTGAAGCTTTCTTT. The encoded protein is CSGGTGNTEAFF.

This chain connects TRBV19 to TRBJ1-1; the D gene is possibly TRBD1 (5 bases). The CDR3 covers 13 residues. Trimming removed 3 bases at V and 5 bases at J, with 10 bases between. The germline V gene has CDR1 LNHDA and CDR2 SQIVND (reference sequence). The CDR3 nucleotides read TGTGCCAGTAGTATTATAGGGGCTACTGAAGCTTTCTTT. This codes for CASSIIGATEAFF. Full variable domain (rest looked up from reference TRBV19 and TRBJ1-1): DGGITQSPKYLFRKEGQNVTLSCEQNLNHDAMYWYRQDPGQGLRLIYYSQIVNDFQKGDIAEGYSVSREKKESFPLTVTSAQKNPTAFYLCASSIIGATEAFFGQGTRLTVV.

The V call is TRBV5-1, the J call TRBJ2-1; D may be TRBD2 (6 bases). Trimming shortened V by 4 bases and J by 4 bases, and 21 bases separated the two germline ends. Germline lookup yields CDR1 SGHRS and CDR2 YFSETQ. This CDR3 region has 17 residues. This CDR3 reads CASSNGGLRAGYNEQFF. In nucleotides, the CDR3 is TGCGCCAGCAGCAATGGAGGGCTAAGGGCGGGGTACAATGAGCAGTTCTTC.

The chain uses TRBV4-1 and TRBJ1-2; D perhaps matches TRBD1 (6 bases). CDR3 size: 15 residues. V lost 3 bases, J lost 5 bases, and 16 bases lay in between. In germline, CDR1 is MGHRA, CDR2 YSYEKL. CDR3 bases: TGCGCCAGCAGCCACCCCGGGACACGTAAATATGGCTACACCTTC. Encoded protein: CASSHPGTRKYGYTF.

This clone was observed a few times. Other DNA sequences in the same sample also yield this CDR3. The genes are TRBV14 and TRBJ2-7; D is undetermined. Trimming took off 4 bases at V and 1 base at J, with 5 bases between the two ends. CDR1 is SGHDN, CDR2 FVKESK, per germline. This CDR3 contains 12 residues. The CDR3 region is CASSPNSYEQYF. Here the CDR3 DNA reads TGTGCCAGCAGCCCTAATTCCTACGAGCAGTACTTC.

This chain connects TRBV9 to TRBJ2-6; weak D call: TRBD1 (5 bases). Per the germline V gene, CDR1 is SGDLS and CDR2 is YYNGEE. The CDR3 has 18 residues. The ends were cut back, 6 bases at V and 0 bases at J, with 19 bases in the middle. CDR3 sequence (DNA): TGTGCCAGCATGGTAGGGCCTCAGGGAAGCTCTGGGGCCAACGTCCTGACTTTC. This codes for CASMVGPQGSSGANVLTF.